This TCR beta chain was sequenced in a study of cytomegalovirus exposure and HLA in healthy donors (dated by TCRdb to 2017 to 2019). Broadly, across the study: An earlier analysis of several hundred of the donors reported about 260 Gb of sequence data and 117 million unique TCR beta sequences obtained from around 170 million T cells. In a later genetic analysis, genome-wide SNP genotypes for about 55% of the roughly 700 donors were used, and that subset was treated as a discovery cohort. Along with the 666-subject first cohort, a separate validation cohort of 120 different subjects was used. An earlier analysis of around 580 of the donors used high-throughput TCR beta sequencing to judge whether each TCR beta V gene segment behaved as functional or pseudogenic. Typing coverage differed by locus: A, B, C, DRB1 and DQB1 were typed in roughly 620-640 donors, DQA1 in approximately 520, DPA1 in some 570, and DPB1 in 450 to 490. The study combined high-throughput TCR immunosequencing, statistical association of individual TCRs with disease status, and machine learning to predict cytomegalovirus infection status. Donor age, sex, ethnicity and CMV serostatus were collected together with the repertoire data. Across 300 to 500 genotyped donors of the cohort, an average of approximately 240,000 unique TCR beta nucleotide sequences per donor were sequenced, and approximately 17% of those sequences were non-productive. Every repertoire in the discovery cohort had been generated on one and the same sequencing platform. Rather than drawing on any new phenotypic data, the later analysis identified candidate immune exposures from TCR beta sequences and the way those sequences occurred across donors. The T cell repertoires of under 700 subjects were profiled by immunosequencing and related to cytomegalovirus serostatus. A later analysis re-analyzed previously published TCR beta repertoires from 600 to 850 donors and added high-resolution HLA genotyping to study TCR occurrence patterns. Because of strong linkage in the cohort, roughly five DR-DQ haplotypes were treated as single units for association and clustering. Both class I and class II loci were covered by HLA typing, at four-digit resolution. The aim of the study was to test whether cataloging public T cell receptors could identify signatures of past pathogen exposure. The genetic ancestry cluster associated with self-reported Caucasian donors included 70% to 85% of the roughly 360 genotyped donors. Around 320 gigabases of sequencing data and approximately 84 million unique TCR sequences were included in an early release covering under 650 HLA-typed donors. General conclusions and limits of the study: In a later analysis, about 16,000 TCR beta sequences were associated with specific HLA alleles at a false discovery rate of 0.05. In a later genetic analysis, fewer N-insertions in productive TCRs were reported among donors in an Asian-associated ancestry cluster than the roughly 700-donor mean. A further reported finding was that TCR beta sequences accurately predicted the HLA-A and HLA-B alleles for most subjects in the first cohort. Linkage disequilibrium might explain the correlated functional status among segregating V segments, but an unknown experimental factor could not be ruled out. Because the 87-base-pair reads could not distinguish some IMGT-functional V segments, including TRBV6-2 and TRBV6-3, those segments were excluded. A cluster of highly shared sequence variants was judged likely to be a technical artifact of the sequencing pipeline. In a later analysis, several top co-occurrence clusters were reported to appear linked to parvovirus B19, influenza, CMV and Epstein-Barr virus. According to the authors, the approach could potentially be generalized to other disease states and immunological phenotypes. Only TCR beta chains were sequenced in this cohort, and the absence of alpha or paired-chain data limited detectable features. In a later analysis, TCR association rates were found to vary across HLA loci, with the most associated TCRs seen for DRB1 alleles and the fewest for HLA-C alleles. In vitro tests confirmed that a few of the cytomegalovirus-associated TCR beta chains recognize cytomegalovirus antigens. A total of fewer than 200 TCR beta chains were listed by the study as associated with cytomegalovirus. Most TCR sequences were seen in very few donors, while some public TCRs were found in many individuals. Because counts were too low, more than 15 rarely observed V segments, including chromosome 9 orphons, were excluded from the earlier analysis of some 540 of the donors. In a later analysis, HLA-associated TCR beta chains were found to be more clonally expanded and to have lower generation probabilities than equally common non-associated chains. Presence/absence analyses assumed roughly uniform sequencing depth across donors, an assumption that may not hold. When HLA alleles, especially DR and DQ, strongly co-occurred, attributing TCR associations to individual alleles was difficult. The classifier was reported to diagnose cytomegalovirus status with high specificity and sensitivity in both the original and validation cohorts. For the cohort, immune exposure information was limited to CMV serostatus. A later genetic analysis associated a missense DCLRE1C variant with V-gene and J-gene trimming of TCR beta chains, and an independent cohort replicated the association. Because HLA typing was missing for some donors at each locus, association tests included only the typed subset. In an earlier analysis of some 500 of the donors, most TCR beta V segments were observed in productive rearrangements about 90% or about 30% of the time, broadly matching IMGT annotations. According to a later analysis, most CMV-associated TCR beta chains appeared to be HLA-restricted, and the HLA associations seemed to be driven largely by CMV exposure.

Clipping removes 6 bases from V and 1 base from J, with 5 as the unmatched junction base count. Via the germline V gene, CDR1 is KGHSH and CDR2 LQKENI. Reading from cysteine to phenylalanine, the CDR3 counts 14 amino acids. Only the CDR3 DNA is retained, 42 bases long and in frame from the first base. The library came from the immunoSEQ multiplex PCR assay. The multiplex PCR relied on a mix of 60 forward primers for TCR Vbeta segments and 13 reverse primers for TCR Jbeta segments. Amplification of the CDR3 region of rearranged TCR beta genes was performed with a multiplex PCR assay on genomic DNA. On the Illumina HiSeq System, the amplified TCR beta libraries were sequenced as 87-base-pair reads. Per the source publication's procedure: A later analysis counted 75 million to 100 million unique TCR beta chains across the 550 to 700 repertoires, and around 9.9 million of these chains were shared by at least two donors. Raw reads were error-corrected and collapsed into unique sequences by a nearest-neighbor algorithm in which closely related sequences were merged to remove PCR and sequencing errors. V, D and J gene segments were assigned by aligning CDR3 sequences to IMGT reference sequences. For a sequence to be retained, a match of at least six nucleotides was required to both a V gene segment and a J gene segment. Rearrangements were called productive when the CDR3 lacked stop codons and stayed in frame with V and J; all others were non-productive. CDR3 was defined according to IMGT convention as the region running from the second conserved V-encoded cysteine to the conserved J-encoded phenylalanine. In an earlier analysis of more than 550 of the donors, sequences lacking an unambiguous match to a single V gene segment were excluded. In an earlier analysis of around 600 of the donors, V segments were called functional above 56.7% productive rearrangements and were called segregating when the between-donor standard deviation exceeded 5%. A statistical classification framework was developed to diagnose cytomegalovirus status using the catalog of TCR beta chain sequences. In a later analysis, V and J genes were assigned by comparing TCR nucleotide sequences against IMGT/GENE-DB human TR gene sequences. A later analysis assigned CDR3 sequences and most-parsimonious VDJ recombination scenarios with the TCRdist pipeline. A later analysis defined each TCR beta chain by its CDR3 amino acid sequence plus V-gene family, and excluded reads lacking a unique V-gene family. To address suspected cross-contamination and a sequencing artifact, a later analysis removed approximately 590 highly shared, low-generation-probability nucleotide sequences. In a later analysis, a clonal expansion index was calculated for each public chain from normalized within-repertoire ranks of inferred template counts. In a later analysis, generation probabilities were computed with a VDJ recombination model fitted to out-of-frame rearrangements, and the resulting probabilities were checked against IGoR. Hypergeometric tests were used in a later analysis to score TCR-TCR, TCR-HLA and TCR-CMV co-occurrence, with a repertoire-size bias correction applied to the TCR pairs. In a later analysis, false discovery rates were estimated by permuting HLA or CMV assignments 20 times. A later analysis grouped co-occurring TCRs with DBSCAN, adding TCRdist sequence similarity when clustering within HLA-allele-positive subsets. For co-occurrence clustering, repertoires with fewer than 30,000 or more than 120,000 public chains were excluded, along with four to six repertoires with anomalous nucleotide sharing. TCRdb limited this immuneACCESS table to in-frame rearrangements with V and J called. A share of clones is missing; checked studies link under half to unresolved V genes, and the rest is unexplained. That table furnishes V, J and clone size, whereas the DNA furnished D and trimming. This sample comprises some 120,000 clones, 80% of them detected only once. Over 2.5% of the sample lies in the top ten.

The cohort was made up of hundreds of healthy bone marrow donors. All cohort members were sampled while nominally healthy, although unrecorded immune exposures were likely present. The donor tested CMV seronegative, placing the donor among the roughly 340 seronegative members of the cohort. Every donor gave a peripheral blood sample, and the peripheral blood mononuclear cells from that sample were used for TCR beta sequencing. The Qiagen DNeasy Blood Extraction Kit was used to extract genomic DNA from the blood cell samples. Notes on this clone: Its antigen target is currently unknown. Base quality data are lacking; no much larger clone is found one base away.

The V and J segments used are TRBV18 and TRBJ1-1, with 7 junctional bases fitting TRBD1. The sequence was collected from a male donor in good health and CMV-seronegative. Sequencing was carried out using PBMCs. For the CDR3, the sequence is CASSQDRENTEAFF. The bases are TGTGCCAGCTCCCAAGACAGGGAGAACACTGAAGCTTTCTTT.